The entry below gives a single TCR beta chain sequence along with its context. What it binds is not known. These data belong to a study of cytomegalovirus exposure and HLA in healthy donors. A multiplex PCR was run with 60 Vbeta primers and 13 Jbeta primers. Source study methods: Later, roughly 77 million unique TCR beta chains were counted in an analysis, and roughly 11 million of them were shared. Measured with immunoSEQ multiplex PCR; TCRdb has only the in-frame clones, and not every one. Clonal size and the V and J genes are those of that table, whereas D and trimming came from the DNA. Seen here are about 200,000 clones, 75% to 85% observed once, and the top ten hold roughly 1.3%. Whole-study findings and limits: The study designated about 160 TCR beta chains cytomegalovirus-associated. Being indistinguishable, some V segments were excluded, TRBV6-2 and TRBV6-3 among them.

V was shortened by 0 bases and J by 4 bases, with 21 bases between the two germline ends. In germline, CDR1 is LGHNA, CDR2 YSLEER. The CDR3 is 18 amino acids. The clonotype was recovered from a girl under 18 in good health and CMV-seronegative. The chain recombines TRBV4-3 with TRBJ2-5; weak D call: TRBD2 (7 bases). Sequencing was done on a sample of PBMCs. CDR3 DNA sequence: TGCGCCAGCAGCCAAGATTTAACCGGGGGGCCGGGTAGAGAGACCCAGTACTTC. This gives the protein CASSQDLTGGPGRETQYF.